This TCR beta chain emerged from a study of cytomegalovirus exposure and HLA in healthy donors. For this clone: The target antigen is unknown.

The CDR3 is made up of 14 amino acids. V gave up 6 bases and J gave up 5 bases, with 13 bases separating them. Germline loops: CDR1 MDHEN, CDR2 SYDVKM. Study-wide points: A later analysis reported that several of the most significant clusters appeared to be linked to common viral pathogens, among them Epstein-Barr virus. Earlier analysis looked at TCR beta V segments, and most were productive about 87% or about 30% of the time.

The PCR ran on 60 Vbeta and 13 Jbeta primers. Sequencing was performed with immunoSEQ multiplex PCR; in TCRdb, only in-frame clones are kept and a portion is missing. The table has 150,000 to 200,000 clones, nearly 80% seen once. The sample comprised PBMCs. The receptor's source is a man in his fifties in good health and CMV-seropositive. The chain recombines TRBV28 with TRBJ2-2; D is possibly TRBD1 (6 bases). The CDR3 bases are TGTGCCAGCAGGGGGACACTGAGAACCGGGGAGCTGTTTTTT. Translated: CASRGTLRTGELFF.